This TCR beta chain was obtained from a study of beta chain features in type 1 diabetes. Whole-study findings and limits: It was not settled here whether HLA type affects TCRB rearrangement. Naive, central memory and regulatory TCRB repertoires appeared more similar among patients than healthy donors.

Germline CDR1 reads MDHEN; CDR2 reads SYDVKM. Trimming at V came to 6 bases and at J to 8 bases, leaving 13 bases not matched to a gene. This CDR3 is 14 amino acids long. Naive, central memory, regulatory and stem cell-like memory cells within the CD4+ compartment were sorted using CD45RO/CCR7/CD25/CD127/CD95/CD27. TCRB transcripts that were expressed got sequenced, as all of the isolated RNA had been reverse transcribed. Libraries were prepared by immunoSEQ multiplex PCR; TCRdb keeps only in-frame clonotypes and omits some of them. In the table there are 810,000 or so clones, 15% to 20% of which are singletons. This clone was counted only a few times. The antigen remains unidentified.

The genes are TRBV28 and TRBJ2-7; 7 bases match TRBD2. This clonotype was obtained from a woman between 18 and 29 years old in good health. The sequenced sample was naive CD4+ T cells from blood. The CDR3 sequence is CASRGPASGSKQYF. Written as DNA, the CDR3 is TGTGCCAGCAGGGGTCCGGCTAGCGGTTCCAAGCAGTACTTC.